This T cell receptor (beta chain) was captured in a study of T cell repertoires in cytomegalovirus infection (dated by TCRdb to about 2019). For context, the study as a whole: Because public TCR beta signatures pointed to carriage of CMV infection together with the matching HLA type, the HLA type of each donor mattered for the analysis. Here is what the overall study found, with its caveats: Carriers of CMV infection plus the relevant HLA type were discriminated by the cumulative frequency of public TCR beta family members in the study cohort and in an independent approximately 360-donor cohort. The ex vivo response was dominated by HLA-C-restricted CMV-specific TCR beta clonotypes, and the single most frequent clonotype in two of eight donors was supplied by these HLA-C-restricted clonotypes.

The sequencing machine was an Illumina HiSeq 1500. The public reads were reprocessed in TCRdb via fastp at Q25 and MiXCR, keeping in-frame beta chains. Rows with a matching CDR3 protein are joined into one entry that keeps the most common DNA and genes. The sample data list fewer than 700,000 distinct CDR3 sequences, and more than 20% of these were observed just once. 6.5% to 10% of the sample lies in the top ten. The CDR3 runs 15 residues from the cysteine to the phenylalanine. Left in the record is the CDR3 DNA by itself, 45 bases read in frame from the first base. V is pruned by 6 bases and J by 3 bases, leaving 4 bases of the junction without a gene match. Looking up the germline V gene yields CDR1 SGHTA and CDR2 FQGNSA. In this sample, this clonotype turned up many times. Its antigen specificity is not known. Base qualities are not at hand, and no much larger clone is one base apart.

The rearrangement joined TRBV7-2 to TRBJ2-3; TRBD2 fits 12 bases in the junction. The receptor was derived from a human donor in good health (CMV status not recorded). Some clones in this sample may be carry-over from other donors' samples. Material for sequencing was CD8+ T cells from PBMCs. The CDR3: CASSSGLAGTDTQYF. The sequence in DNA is TGTGCCAGCAGTTCCGGACTAGCGGGAACAGATACGCAGTATTTT.